The present TCR beta chain was sequenced within a study of cytomegalovirus exposure and HLA in healthy donors. Study findings and constraints: As immune exposure information, only CMV serostatus was available.

As for this clone: Antigen unknown.

CDR3 length: 15 amino acids. Germline CDR1 reads SGHVS; CDR2 reads FQNEAQ. V shed 2 bases and J 4 bases; nucleotides not matched to a gene: 3. Use of 60 Vbeta and 13 Jbeta primers characterized the PCR. Data came from immunoSEQ multiplex PCR; TCRdb stores just in-frame clones and leaves some out. The table records 200,000 or so clones, over 80% of them present only once. The chain combines TRBV7-8 with TRBJ2-7; 12 bases agree with TRBD2. The sequenced sample consisted of PBMCs. The sequence was collected from a boy aged 2 to 10 in good health and CMV-seronegative. The CDR3 is CASSLRLAGGYEQYF. CDR3 in DNA: TGTGCCAGCAGCTTACGTCTAGCGGGGGGGTACGAGCAGTACTTC. The full variable domain, completed using reference TRBV7-8 and TRBJ2-7, is GAGVSQSPRYKVAKRGQDVALRCDPISGHVSLFWYQQALGQGPEFLTYFQNEAQLDKSGLPSDRFFAERPEGSVSTLKIQRTQQEDSAVYLCASSLRLAGGYEQYFGPGTRLTVT.